A selection of T cell receptor beta chains follows, all from one sample in a study of beta chain features in type 1 diabetes. Using immunoSEQ multiplex PCR, the repertoire was profiled, and TCRdb retains in-frame clones only, with some absent. This sample has 680,000 or so clones, with roughly a sixth found just once. Sequenced material: naive CD4+ T cells from blood. The receptors originated from a man aged 18 to 29 in good health. The CDR3 runs from the conserved cysteine through the conserved F or W. D genes are given only for firm matches. Clone size is shown for a subset of rows, as once, few, many or a class of expanded clone.

j_call d_call v_call clone_size cdr3_nt cdr3_aa
TRBJ2-6 NA TRBV2 few TGTGCCAGAAATACGTGGGCTGGGGCCAACGTCCTGACTTTC CARNTWAGANVLTF
TRBJ2-2 NA TRBV18 NA TGTGCCAGCTCACCAGCCACTAGCAGCACCGGGGAGCTGTTTTTT CASSPATSSTGELFF
TRBJ2-1 NA TRBV7-2 few TGTGCCAGCAGCCCTACTAGCAGGAGTAACAATGAGCAGTTCTTC CASSPTSRSNNEQFF
TRBJ2-7 NA TRBV11-2 few TGTGCCAGCAGCCCGAGGAGGGGGCCCACCTACGAGCAGTACTTC CASSPRRGPTYEQYF
TRBJ1-4 TRBD1 TRBV15 few TGTGCCACCAGCATCGGGACAGGGCGAGAAAAACTGTTTTTT CATSIGTGREKLFF
TRBJ2-7 TRBD1 TRBV5-4 NA TGTGCCAGCAGCGGGGGACAGAGTTACGAGCAGTACTTC CASSGGQSYEQYF
TRBJ2-5 NA TRBV19 NA TGTGCCAGTTCCCCGCGTGGAGGGGAGACCCAGTACTTC CASSPRGGETQYF
TRBJ2-3 NA TRBV6-1 NA TGTGCCAGCAGACCGGACACAGATACGCAGTATTTT CASRPDTDTQYF
TRBJ2-1 TRBD1 TRBV25-1 few TGTGCCAGCACCTCAGACAGGGCTTACAATGAGCAGTTCTTC CASTSDRAYNEQFF
TRBJ2-3 NA TRBV4-2 NA TGTGCCAGCAGCCATAAGGGGACAAGCACAGATACGCAGTATTTT CASSHKGTSTDTQYF
TRBJ2-7 NA TRBV6-4 few TGTGCCAGCAGTCCTAGCGCGAGCTCCTACGAGCAGTACTTC CASSPSASSYEQYF
TRBJ2-3 NA TRBV7-3 few TGTGCCAGCAGCTTAATGCGGAACACAGATACGCAGTATTTT CASSLMRNTDTQYF
TRBJ1-1 TRBD1 TRBV7-6 NA TGTGCCAGCAGCCTCACAGGGGCCCTGAACACTGAAGCTTTCTTT CASSLTGALNTEAFF
TRBJ1-1 TRBD1 TRBV25-1 few TGTGCCAGCAGTGAAGCCCCGGGACAGATGAACACTGAAGCTTTCTTT CASSEAPGQMNTEAFF
TRBJ2-1 NA TRBV4-3 few TGCGCCAGCAGCCAAGGATTTGGCGGCCGGAGCTCCTACAATGAGCAGTTCTTC CASSQGFGGRSSYNEQFF
TRBJ1-2 NA TRBV7-2 few TGTGCCAGCAGCTTAGTTGGGGGATTCGGCTACACCTTC CASSLVGGFGYTF
TRBJ1-5 NA TRBV28 NA TGTGCCAGCACCCAGGCGGATAATAGCAATCAGCCCCAGCATTTT CASTQADNSNQPQHF
TRBJ1-4 NA TRBV7-6 few TGTGCCAGCAGCTTTCAGGGACGCGGGGAAAAACTGTTTTTT CASSFQGRGEKLFF
TRBJ1-1 NA TRBV13 few TGTGCCAGCAGCCCAGCCGGGACAATGAACACTGAAGCTTTCTTT CASSPAGTMNTEAFF
TRBJ1-1 NA TRBV9 few TGTGCCAGCAGCGTAGTTGGGACTCCAATCTTCAGCTTT CASSVVGTPIFSF
TRBJ1-1 NA TRBV2 few TGTGCCAGCAGGCGGGACAAGGCATCGAACACTGAAGCTTTCTTT CASRRDKASNTEAFF
TRBJ2-7 NA TRBV6-6 NA TGTGCCAGCAGTTACTCGGGGGTAGGTGGTGGCTACGAGCAGTACTTC CASSYSGVGGGYEQYF
TRBJ2-5 NA TRBV18 few TGTGCCAGCTCACCACCCTCAGGCAGGCAAGAGACCCAGTACTTC CASSPPSGRQETQYF
TRBJ2-3 NA TRBV7-9 few TGTGCCAGCAGCTTAGTTTCAGATACGCAGTATTTT CASSLVSDTQYF
TRBJ2-1 TRBD1 TRBV6-5 NA TGTGCCAGCAGCCGGGACAGGGTCTATGAGCAGTTCTTC CASSRDRVYEQFF
TRBJ2-7 NA TRBV5-1 NA TGCGCCAGCAGCTTGGAAGGGACTTTTACCTACGAGCAGTACTTC CASSLEGTFTYEQYF
TRBJ2-1 NA TRBV9 few TGTGCCAGCAGCGTAGATAACAGGGCATCCTACAATGAGCAGTTCTTC CASSVDNRASYNEQFF
TRBJ1-1 NA TRBV5-6 few TGTGCCAGCAGCAAGGGTTACACTGAAGCTTTCTTT CASSKGYTEAFF
TRBJ1-1 NA TRBV7-9 NA TGTGCCAGCAGATCCGGGCTCGGGACTGAAGCTTTCTTT CASRSGLGTEAFF
TRBJ2-5 NA TRBV18 NA TGTGCCAGCTCACCCGGACAGCTACAAGAGACCCAGTACTTC CASSPGQLQETQYF
TRBJ1-2 NA TRBV20-1 NA TGCAGTGCCCCCCGGATACACTCGAGTCCCTTC CSAPRIHSSPF
TRBJ2-5 TRBD2 TRBV28 few TGTGCCAGCAGTTGGATCCCCGGGGGGCAAGAGACCCAGTACTTC CASSWIPGGQETQYF
TRBJ2-3 NA TRBV11-2 NA TGTGCCAGCAGCTGGGGCACAGATCCAGATACGCAGTATTTT CASSWGTDPDTQYF
TRBJ1-1 NA TRBV9 NA TGTGCCAGCAGCGTGAACACAATGAACACTGAAGCTTTCTTT CASSVNTMNTEAFF
TRBJ2-5 NA TRBV9 NA TGTGCCAGCAGCGTAGGGAGCAGGGCGGAGACCCAGTACTTC CASSVGSRAETQYF
TRBJ2-5 TRBD2 TRBV7-2 few TGTGCCAGCAGCCCAGTTGGTAGCGGGACACCAGGGGTCCAGTACTTC CASSPVGSGTPGVQYF
TRBJ2-3 NA TRBV5-1 NA TGCGCCAGCAGCTTGCATGCGGATACGCAGTATTTT CASSLHADTQYF
TRBJ2-1 TRBD2 TRBV5-1 NA TGCGCCAGCAGCCGGATATGGACTAGCGGGAGCTCCTACAATGAGCAGTTCTTC CASSRIWTSGSSYNEQFF
TRBJ2-3 TRBD2 TRBV7-2 few TGTGCCAGCAGCCTGGGACTAGCGGGGGGGCGGACAGATACGCAGTATTTT CASSLGLAGGRTDTQYF
TRBJ1-2 NA TRBV29-1 few TGCAGCGTTACCGGACTGTACCTAGATGGCTACACCTTC CSVTGLYLDGYTF
TRBJ2-5 TRBD2 TRBV2 few TGTGCCAGCAGTGAGGCTAGCGGGGGAAAAGAGACCCAGTACTTC CASSEASGGKETQYF
TRBJ2-5 TRBD2 TRBV19 few TGTGCCAGTACCGCGGGAGGGAGGGAGACCCAGTACTTC CASTAGGRETQYF
TRBJ2-4 NA TRBV6-5 NA TGTGCCAGCAGTTCCAATCACCTAGCCAAAAACATTCAGTACTTC CASSSNHLAKNIQYF
TRBJ2-3 TRBD1 TRBV5-4 few TGTGCCAGCAGCTTGTGGGACAGCGGCACAGATACGCAGTATTTT CASSLWDSGTDTQYF
TRBJ2-1 NA TRBV4-1 NA TGCGCCAGCAGCCAAGCGAGGACCCAGTTCTTC CASSQARTQFF
TRBJ2-1 NA TRBV7-2 NA TGTGCCAGCAGCTTACTTTTCCAGGGCCAGTTCTTC CASSLLFQGQFF
TRBJ1-1 NA TRBV7-8 few TGTGCCAGCAGCCGAACAAGAGTTTGGCAGGGACGATTGGATGAAGCTTTCTTT CASSRTRVWQGRLDEAFF
TRBJ2-7 NA TRBV14 NA TGTGCCAGCAGCCACCGATCCCCCCCCTACGAGCAGTACTTC CASSHRSPPYEQYF
TRBJ2-1 TRBD1 TRBV7-2 NA TGTGCCAGCAGCTTAGACAGGGGATCCTACAATGAGCAGTTCTTC CASSLDRGSYNEQFF
TRBJ1-3 TRBD1 TRBV9 NA TGTGCCAGCAGCTTCGACAGGGATGGAAACACCATATATTTT CASSFDRDGNTIYF
TRBJ2-7 NA TRBV7-9 NA TGTGCCAGCAGATTCATCGGGGACGAGCAGTACTTC CASRFIGDEQYF
TRBJ2-7 TRBD1 TRBV7-2 NA TGTGCCAGCAGCTTCGGACAGGGGCCCTACGAGCAGTACTTC CASSFGQGPYEQYF
TRBJ1-1 TRBD1 TRBV29-1 few TGCAGCGTGGACAGGGGGTCAGGAGCTTTCTTT CSVDRGSGAFF
TRBJ1-2 TRBD1 TRBV11-2 once TGTGCCAGCAGCCCCGACAGGGCTTATGGCTACACCTTC CASSPDRAYGYTF
TRBJ1-1 NA TRBV2 NA TGTGCCAGCAGTGTAACGAGGTTCTGGGGCATGAACACTGAAGCTTTCTTT CASSVTRFWGMNTEAFF
TRBJ2-1 NA TRBV5-1 NA TGCGCCAGCAGCTCGCACTCACTAGGGGTAAGCTCCTACAATGAGCAGTTCTTC CASSSHSLGVSSYNEQFF
TRBJ2-5 NA TRBV5-8 NA TGTGCCAGCAGCCCGAGGGACCGGGGCGAAGAGACCCAGTACTTC CASSPRDRGEETQYF
TRBJ2-2 TRBD2 TRBV5-4 few TGTGCCAGCAGCTTGGGCAGCGGGAGCCGAGGGGCGCGGGAGCTGTTTTTT CASSLGSGSRGARELFF